This TCR beta chain was sequenced during a study of T cell repertoires in cytomegalovirus infection. Broader study findings: The study found HLA-C-restricted CMV-specific TCR beta clonotypes dominating the ex vivo response.

This clonotype was found a few times. The antigen is not known. One entry per CDR3 protein results from TCRdb running MiXCR on the reads. The table shows roughly 760,000 distinct CDR3 sequences, with 35% to 45% occurring only once. Trimming took 2 bases from V and 4 from J, leaving 14 bases between them. Germline V lookup: CDR1 SGHVS, CDR2 FQNEAQ. There are 15 residues in the CDR3. The sequencing sample was made of PBMCs. The rearrangement joins TRBV7-8 to TRBJ1-1; TRBD1 might be the D (6 bases). This TCR came from a human donor in good health (CMV status not recorded). Some clones in this sample may be carry-over from other donors' samples. CDR3 DNA sequence: TGTGCCAGCAGCTTATTGGGGGGCAGGGGCACTGAAGCTTTCTTT. This codes for CASSLLGGRGTEAFF.